The 17 T cell receptor beta chains below were found in one sample sequenced in a study of siplizumab effects on memory and regulatory T cells. The protocol was immunoSEQ multiplex PCR, while the TCRdb copy is restricted to in-frame clones and leaves out a portion. The sample yields some 65,000 clones, roughly 88% seen once. What was sequenced was Tregs sorted from blood. Source of these receptors: a human donor in good health.

The chain joins TRBV25-1 to TRBJ2-2; perhaps TRBD1 as D (5 bases). The CDR3 loop spans 17 amino acids. V lost 3 bases to trimming and J lost 5 bases, with 19 bases between them. Per the germline V gene, CDR1 is MGHDK and CDR2 is SYGVNS. CDR3 sequence: CASSDFSKKGLTGELFF. The CDR3 DNA is TGTGCCAGCAGTGACTTCTCGAAGAAGGGGTTGACCGGGGAGCTGTTTTTT.

CDR3 amino acids: CASSLRTGTLNTGELFF. The CDR3 DNA is TGTGCCAGCAGCCTGAGGACAGGGACCCTGAACACCGGGGAGCTGTTTTTT. The V gene is TRBV7-2, the J gene TRBJ2-2; 8 bases fit TRBD1. The CDR3 length is 17 residues. Germline trimming cut 5 bases from V and 1 base from J; bases unmatched to any gene: 9. CDR1 SGHTA and CDR2 FQGNSA come from the germline V gene.

This chain uses TRBV29-1 with TRBJ1-2; D ambiguous. This CDR3 is 11 amino acids long. From germline, CDR1 is SQVTM and CDR2 ANQGSEA. Trimming removed 7 bases at V and 1 base at J, with 7 bases between. The CDR3, as DNA: TGCAGCGCAAACTATAACTATGGCTACACCTTC. It specifies CSANYNYGYTF.

The chain recombines TRBV11-3 with TRBJ2-1; TRBD1 matches at 8 bases. Trimming took 0 bases from V and 8 from J; bases not matched to a gene: 9. Germline CDR1 and CDR2: SGHNT and YENEEA. The CDR3 length is 16 residues. CDR3 bases: TGTGCCAGCAGCTTAGAATGGACAGGGACCCGTTATGAGCAGTTCTTC. As protein: CASSLEWTGTRYEQFF.

The chain employs TRBV4-2 and TRBJ2-5; D uncertain. The germline V gene has CDR1 LGHNA and CDR2 YNFKEQ. The CDR3 is made up of 12 amino acids. Deletions cut 5 bases from V and 3 bases from J, with 7 bases between. CDR3: CASSFQEETQYF. The CDR3 nucleotides are TGTGCCAGCAGCTTCCAAGAAGAGACCCAGTACTTC.

Only one count was recorded for this clone. This sequence joins TRBV7-2 and TRBJ2-2; D remains ambiguous. Germline V gene sequence: CDR1 SGHTA, CDR2 FQGNSA. V was trimmed by 1 base and J by 2 bases, leaving 8 bases between them. The CDR3 is 15 residues long. The CDR3 here is CASSLVPVNTGELFF. The CDR3 DNA reads as TGTGCCAGCAGCTTAGTTCCGGTAAACACCGGGGAGCTGTTTTTT.

The chain links TRBV2 to TRBJ2-3; perhaps TRBD2 as D (5 bases). Trimming took 1 base from V and 3 from J, leaving 14 bases between them. Per germline, CDR1 SNHLY and CDR2 FYNNEI. This CDR3 is 16 amino acids long. The CDR3 DNA follows: TGTGCCAGCAGTGAAGAAGCTAGCTCCCGGACAGATACGCAGTATTTT. Its protein is CASSEEASSRTDTQYF.

This sequence joins TRBV4-2 and TRBJ2-1; D is perhaps TRBD1 (5 bases). This CDR3 has 17 amino acids. The V gene lost 1 base and the J gene lost 0 bases, with 13 bases spanning the gap. CDR1 is LGHNA, CDR2 YNFKEQ, per germline. The DNA of the CDR3 is TGTGCCAGCAGCCAAGGGGGCGAGTTGCACTCCTACAATGAGCAGTTCTTC. Encoded protein: CASSQGGELHSYNEQFF.

The V gene is TRBV7-8, the J gene TRBJ2-4; D tentatively fits TRBD1 or TRBD2 (5 bases each). In germline, CDR1 is SGHVS, CDR2 FQNEAQ. This CDR3 comprises 13 residues. Trimming pared 4 bases from V and 7 bases from J, leaving 11 bases between. CDR3 in DNA: TGTGCCAGCAGCTCGTCTTGGGGGAACATTCAGTACTTC. This translates into CASSSSWGNIQYF. Full variable domain (missing parts from reference TRBV7-8 and TRBJ2-4): GAGVSQSPRYKVAKRGQDVALRCDPISGHVSLFWYQQALGQGPEFLTYFQNEAQLDKSGLPSDRFFAERPEGSVSTLKIQRTQQEDSAVYLCASSSSWGNIQYFGAGTRLSVL.

This sequence joins TRBV28 and TRBJ2-1; D might be TRBD2 (5 bases). The germline gives CDR1 MDHEN, CDR2 SYDVKM. This CDR3 region has 11 residues. Trimming pared 2 bases from V and 10 bases from J, leaving 6 bases between. CDR3 amino acids: CASSLKREQFF. The CDR3, as DNA: TGTGCCAGCAGTTTAAAGCGGGAGCAGTTCTTC.

The chain links TRBV7-2 to TRBJ2-7; D is perhaps TRBD1 (6 bases). This CDR3 has 15 amino acids. CDR1 and CDR2 from the germline V gene are SGHTA and FQGNSA. Trimming removed 1 base at V and 3 bases at J, with 13 bases between. This CDR3 reads CASSLESGTFYEQYF. CDR3 DNA sequence: TGTGCCAGCAGCTTAGAGTCGGGGACATTCTACGAGCAGTACTTC.

The CDR3 DNA reads TGTGCCAGCAGCCCGGATTTAGCGGGAGCCTACAATGAGCAGTTCTTC. This translates into CASSPDLAGAYNEQFF. This chain connects TRBV7-6 to TRBJ2-1; 9 nucleotides agree with TRBD2. Per germline, CDR1 SGHVS and CDR2 FNYEAQ. Unmatched junction bases numbered 7, after V lost 5 bases and J lost 2 bases. The CDR3 contains 16 residues.

The chain links TRBV30 to TRBJ1-2; tentative D call: TRBD1 (5 bases). Germline CDR1 is GTSNPN and CDR2 is SVGIG (reference sequence). The CDR3 has 11 amino acids. Between the trimmed V and J ends, which lost 6 bases and 5 bases, there was a span of 10 bases. DNA of the CDR3: TGTGCCTGCTTCGGGGGTTATGGCTACACCTTC. The encoded protein is CACFGGYGYTF.

This chain links TRBV19 with TRBJ1-2, with D possibly being TRBD1 (6 bases). CDR3 length equals 12 residues. In germline, CDR1 is LNHDA, CDR2 SQIVND (reference sequence). Trimming removed 5 bases at V and 4 bases at J, with 8 bases between. The CDR3, as DNA: TGTGCCAGTAGTCAGGGGACCTATGGCTACACCTTC. This sequence encodes CASSQGTYGYTF. The full variable domain, in which reference TRBV19 and TRBJ1-2 provide the parts outside the CDR3, is DGGITQSPKYLFRKEGQNVTLSCEQNLNHDAMYWYRQDPGQGLRLIYYSQIVNDFQKGDIAEGYSVSREKKESFPLTVTSAQKNPTAFYLCASSQGTYGYTFGSGTRLTVV.

The chain joins TRBV9 to TRBJ2-5; 9 nucleotides line up with TRBD1. The J segment lost 6 bases and the V segment lost 4 bases, leaving 10 bases of the junction unmatched. Germline-derived CDR1 and CDR2 are SGDLS and YYNGEE. The CDR3 totals 15 residues. DNA of the CDR3: TGTGCCAGCAGCCCAGGGACAGGGATTGAGCAGACCCAGTACTTC. Protein sequence: CASSPGTGIEQTQYF.

The chain links TRBV6-5 to TRBJ2-5; perhaps TRBD2 as D (5 bases). V lost 5 bases, J lost 1 base, and 11 bases lay in between. The CDR3 extends over 14 amino acids. Germline V gene data show CDR1 as MNHEY and CDR2 as SVGAGI. CDR3 sequence (DNA): TGTGCCAGCAGTATGTTCGGGGTCCAAGAGACCCAGTACTTC. This translates into CASSMFGVQETQYF.

This clone showed up just once. V usage is TRBV11-2 and J usage is TRBJ1-1, with 8 bases fitting TRBD1. The CDR3 runs to 14 residues. Trimming cost V 5 bases and J 1 base; bases outside gene matches: 3. Germline V gene lookup returns CDR1 SGHAT and CDR2 FQNNGV. Here the CDR3 DNA reads TGTGCCAGCAGCAAACAGGGGGGGAACACTGAAGCTTTCTTT. This encodes CASSKQGGNTEAFF.